The source of this TCR beta chain is a study of blood T cell repertoires in COVID-19. Study details: T cells, B-cell-depleted T cells, or PBMCs provided the cDNA or gDNA that served as material.

Assay: immunoSEQ multiplex PCR; the TCRdb copy retains only in-frame clones and omits some. The table shows 120,000 to 150,000 clones, with around 82% occurring only once. CDR1 is MNHNY and CDR2 is SVGAGI in the germline V gene (reference sequence). The V end was cut by 5 bases, the J end by 6 bases, with 14 bases between. The CDR3 has 14 residues. V and J are TRBV6-6 and TRBJ1-5; possible D gene TRBD1, 6 bases. Sample: peripheral blood. The sequence was collected from a man in his sixties with active or convalescent COVID-19. The CDR3 protein is CASSQARGTQPQHF. Written as DNA, the CDR3 is TGTGCCAGCAGTCAGGCCAGGGGAACTCAGCCCCAGCATTTT.